A single T cell receptor beta chain is shown here with its context. Then a second PCR, running about 7 to 11 cycles, was carried out with a sample-barcoded 5' primer and a J-beta primer mix. MiXCR was run by TCRdb on the 5' RACE reads, yielding one entry per CDR3 protein. Of approximately 760,000 distinct CDR3 sequences in the sample, around 25% were seen once. These data are taken from a study of blood T cells in healthy people across ages. This same sample was also part of a study on T cells of mothers and their children.

This receptor was identified in a boy aged 10-17 years in good health. The sample consisted of blood.

In nucleotides, the CDR3 is TGCGCCAGCAGCTTGGAGACAGGGCTAAACATTCAGTACTTC. Translating it yields CASSLETGLNIQYF. V is TRBV5-1 and J is TRBJ2-4, with 7 bases fitting TRBD1. The germline gives CDR1 SGHRS, CDR2 YFSETQ. The CDR3 has 14 residues. The trim removed 0 bases at V and 6 bases at J, leaving 3 bases unmatched.